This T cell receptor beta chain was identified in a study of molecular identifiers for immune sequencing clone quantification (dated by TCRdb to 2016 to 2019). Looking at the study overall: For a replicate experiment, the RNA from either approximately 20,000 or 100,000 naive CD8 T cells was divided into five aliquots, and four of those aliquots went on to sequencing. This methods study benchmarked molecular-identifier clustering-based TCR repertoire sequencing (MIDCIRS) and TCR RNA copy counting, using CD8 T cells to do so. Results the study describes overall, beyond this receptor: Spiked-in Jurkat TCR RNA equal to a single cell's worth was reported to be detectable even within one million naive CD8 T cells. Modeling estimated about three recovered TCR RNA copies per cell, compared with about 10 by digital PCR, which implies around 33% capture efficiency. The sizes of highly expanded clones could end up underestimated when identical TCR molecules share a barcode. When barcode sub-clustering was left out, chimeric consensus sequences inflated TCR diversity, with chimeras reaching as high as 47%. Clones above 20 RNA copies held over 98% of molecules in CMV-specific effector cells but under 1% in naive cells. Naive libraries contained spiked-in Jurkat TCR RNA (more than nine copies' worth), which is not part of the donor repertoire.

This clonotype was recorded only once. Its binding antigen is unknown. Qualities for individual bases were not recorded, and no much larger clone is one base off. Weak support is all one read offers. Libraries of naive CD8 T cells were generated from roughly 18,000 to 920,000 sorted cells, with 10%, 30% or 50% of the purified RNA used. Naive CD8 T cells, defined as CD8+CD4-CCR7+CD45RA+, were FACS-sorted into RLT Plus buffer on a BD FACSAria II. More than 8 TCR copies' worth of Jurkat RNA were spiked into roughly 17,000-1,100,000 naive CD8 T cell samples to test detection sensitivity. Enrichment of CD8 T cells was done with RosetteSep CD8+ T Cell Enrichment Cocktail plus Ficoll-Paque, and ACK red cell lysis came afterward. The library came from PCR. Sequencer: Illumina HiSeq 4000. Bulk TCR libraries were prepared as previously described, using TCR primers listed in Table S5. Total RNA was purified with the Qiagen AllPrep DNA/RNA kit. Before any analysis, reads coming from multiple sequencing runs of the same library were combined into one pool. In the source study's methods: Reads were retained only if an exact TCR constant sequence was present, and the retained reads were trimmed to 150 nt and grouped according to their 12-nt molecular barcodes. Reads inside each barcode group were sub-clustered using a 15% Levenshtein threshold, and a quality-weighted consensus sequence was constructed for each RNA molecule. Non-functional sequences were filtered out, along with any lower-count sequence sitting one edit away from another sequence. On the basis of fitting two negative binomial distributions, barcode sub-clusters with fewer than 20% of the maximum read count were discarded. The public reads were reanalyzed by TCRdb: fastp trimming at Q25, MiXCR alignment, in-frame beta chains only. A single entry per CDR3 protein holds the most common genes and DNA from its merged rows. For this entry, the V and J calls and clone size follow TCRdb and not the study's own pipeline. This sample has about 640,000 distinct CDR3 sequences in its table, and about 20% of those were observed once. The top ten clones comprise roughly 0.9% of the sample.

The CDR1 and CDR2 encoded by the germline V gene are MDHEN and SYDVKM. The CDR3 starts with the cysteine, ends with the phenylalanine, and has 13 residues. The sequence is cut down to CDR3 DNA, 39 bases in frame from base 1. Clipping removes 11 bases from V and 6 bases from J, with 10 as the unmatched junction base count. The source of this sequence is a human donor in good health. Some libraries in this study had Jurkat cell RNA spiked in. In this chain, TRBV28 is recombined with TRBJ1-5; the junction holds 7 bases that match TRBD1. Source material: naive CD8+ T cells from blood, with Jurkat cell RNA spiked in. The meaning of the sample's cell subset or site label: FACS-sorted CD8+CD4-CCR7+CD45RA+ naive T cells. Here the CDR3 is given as CAGSGDRSQPQHF. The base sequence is TGTGCCGGATCTGGGGACAGAAGTCAGCCCCAGCATTTT.